This TCR beta chain was sequenced during a study of T cell responses to AZD1222 COVID-19 vaccine. Sequencing was performed with immunoSEQ multiplex PCR; in TCRdb, only in-frame clones are kept and a portion is missing. Here the sample spans around 88,000 clones, roughly nine tenths being singletons. Trimming removed 1 base at V and 6 bases at J, with 16 bases between. The CDR3 covers 15 residues. From germline, CDR1 is GTSNPN and CDR2 SVGIG (reference sequence). A note on this clone: As yet, its antigen is unknown.

General study findings and limits: Donors were chiefly white British, with a greater number of females, and clonal diversity was perhaps underestimated. Two AZD1222 doses significantly raised spike-specific TCR breadth and depth over controls. Repertoire collection took place solely once the T cell response had peaked. The study reported that nearly half of spike-specific TCRs target unmutated variant regions.

The sequences come from peripheral blood, collected on day 0 of MenACWY control vaccination. This rearrangement joins TRBV30 to TRBJ2-1; perhaps TRBD2 as D (6 bases). This sequence originates from an adult in good health. CDR3 sequence: CAWSGGSSVFNEQFF. The CDR3 nucleotides read TGTGCCTGGAGTGGCGGTTCTAGCGTATTCAATGAGCAGTTCTTC.